The TCR beta chain under discussion was sequenced for a study of blood T cell repertoires in COVID-19 (dated by TCRdb to the early 2020s). The study in broad terms: The collaborator samples originated in the United States, Italy and Spain and spanned the acute and convalescent phases of COVID-19. Samples came from the ongoing ImmuneRACE study (first 160 participants) plus 1,254 subjects from 6 global collaborators. The repertoires were released in a freely available public database meant as a resource for research on the immune response to SARS-CoV-2. Where HLA class I and class II types were available, the types were taken from metadata supplied by the sample provider, not from assay-based typing. The prospective study material was composed of cDNA or gDNA derived from T cells, B-cell-depleted T cells, or PBMCs. Subjects who had been exposed to COVID-19, were actively infected with it, or had recovered from it provided the deeply sampled blood TCRbeta repertoires that made up the dataset. Sample metadata almost always included a de-identified subject ID, COVID-19 status, age in years and sex.

Participants in the prospective study were aged about 18 to 95 years, lived in 20 to 25 United States geographic areas, and enrolled through a virtual design. To assign participants to cohorts, the prospective study relied on clinical history that participants themselves reported in a screening survey and a study questionnaire. Recovered participants in ImmuneRACE Cohort 3 were defined by two consecutive negative NP/OP PCR tests, clearance by a healthcare professional, or resolution of symptoms. In the prospective study, mobile phlebotomists collected whole blood, serum and a nasopharyngeal or oropharyngeal swab from each participant. Participants in the prospective study had the option to provide additional blood draws and questionnaires over a roughly 2-month period. Before DNA extraction, blood samples from the prospective study were shipped at room temperature or frozen. TCRbeta CDR3 regions were amplified from genomic DNA by means of the immunoSEQ Assay, a bias-controlled multiplex PCR. As for how the authors treated the data: The number of nucleated cells in each sample was estimated from the amplification of reference gene primers within the assay. To quantify the absolute abundance of each unique TCRbeta CDR3 rearrangement, sequence reads were collapsed and filtered. For each sample, productive Simpson clonality was calculated as the square root of Simpson's diversity index over productive rearrangements. As stored in TCRdb, this immuneACCESS dataset retains in-frame rearrangements with V and J assigned. A fraction of the clones does not appear; measured against another copy, unresolved V genes explain less than half of the discrepancy, and the remainder lacks a known reason. V and J calls and clone size are those listed in that table; D and trimming were worked out from the DNA. This sample holds about 400,000 clones; over 75% were observed only once. The ten largest clonotypes hold approximately 3.1% of the sample.

The full study reports these points: The quantity of clinical and demographic metadata differed by source and by participant and was supplied without curation.

The germline V and J ends show losses of 5 bases and 7 bases respectively, and no gene match explains 5 bases of the junction. The CDR1 and CDR2 encoded by the germline V gene are SGHTA and FQGTGA. Spanning cysteine to phenylalanine, the CDR3 consists of 13 amino acids. Only the CDR3 region is kept as DNA, spanning 39 bases read in frame from base 1. This clone occurred a few times. Its antigen specificity is not known. The sample holds no much larger clone one base away, and base qualities are not on file. Input material: PBMCs or T cells enriched from blood (not recorded which). The V gene is TRBV7-3 and the J gene is TRBJ2-1; the central 7 bases match TRBD2. The sequence was collected from a woman younger than 45 who had recovered from COVID-19. The nucleotide sequence reads as follows: TGTGCCAGCAGCCCGCGGGGGTGGAATGAGCAGTTCTTC. Translated, it reads CASSPRGWNEQFF. Beyond the CDR3, the reference TRBV7-3 and TRBJ2-1 genes provide the residues; the full variable domain reads: GAGVSQTPSNKVTEKGKYVELRCDPISGHTALYWYRQSLGQGPEFLIYFQGTGAADDSGLPNDRFFAVRPEGSVSTLKIQRTERGDSAVYLCASSPRGWNEQFFGPGTRLTVL.